The clone carrying this TCR beta chain has at least ten counts. Its antigen is still unknown. The V gene's germline CDR1 is SQVTM and CDR2 ANQGSEA. The V end was cut by 6 bases, the J end by 0 bases, with 14 bases between. The CDR3 totals 14 residues. Libraries for TCR beta were made by quantitative 5'-RACE with molecular barcodes. TCRdb recomputed calls from the 5' RACE reads with MiXCR, one row per CDR3 protein. This sample carries 330,000 or so distinct CDR3 sequences, roughly 8% of them seen once, and the ten largest clones take more than 12%. This entry belongs to a study of CD8 T cells in ankylosing spondylitis. Study results and caveats: From matched ankylosing spondylitis synovial fluid, disease-linked clones were reportedly recovered at significantly enriched levels. For ankylosing spondylitis blood, a TCR beta motif of roughly 8 highly homologous variants appeared characteristic. Earlier authors reported some of these motif variants in reactive arthritis synovial fluid and blood.

The material sequenced was blood, either unsorted or a sorted T cell fraction (not recorded which). The clonotype originates from a male donor with ankylosing spondylitis. V and J are TRBV29-1 and TRBJ1-1; D uncertain. Here the CDR3 DNA reads TGCAGCGTCACCGCCCTAGGAGTGAACACTGAAGCTTTCTTT. It translates to CSVTALGVNTEAFF.